The present TCR beta chain was sequenced within a study of beta chain features in type 1 diabetes. About the study: Healthy donors resembled patients in age, gender and cell yields.

A single heparinised draw of roughly 0.11 L on average was taken per donor. The authors sorted CD4+ naive, central memory, regulatory and stem cell-like memory cells via CD45RO/CCR7/CD25/CD127/CD95/CD27. Germline V gene lookup returns CDR1 MGHDK and CDR2 SYGVNS. Between the trimmed V and J ends, which lost 3 bases and 4 bases, there was a span of 6 bases. The length of the CDR3 is 12 residues. Expressed TCRB transcripts got sequenced, as all isolated RNA was reverse transcribed. Profiled with immunoSEQ multiplex PCR; TCRdb holds only in-frame clones, not every one. The sample lists about 620,000 clones, around 16% occurring once. The study's findings and limits: Type 1 diabetes patients showed fewer insertions and more deletions at VDJ junctions.

This clone was seen more than once but under ten times. The antigen remains undetermined. The rearrangement links TRBV25-1 to TRBJ1-2, with D unresolved. The sequencing sample was made of naive CD4+ T cells from blood. The sequence was obtained from a man between 18 and 35 years old in good health. The CDR3 DNA follows: TGTGCCAGCAGTGACCCGCTCTATGGCTACACCTTC. Translation: CASSDPLYGYTF.